These 10 T cell receptor beta chains originate from one sample sequenced in a study of cytomegalovirus exposure and HLA in healthy donors (TCRdb year 2017). Library preparation used the immunoSEQ multiplex PCR assay. For the multiplex PCR, a mixture combining 60 forward primers for TCR Vbeta segments and 13 reverse primers for TCR Jbeta segments was used. What TCRdb holds here is the immuneACCESS table cut down to in-frame rearrangements. Part of the clones is not present; checked against another copy, under half of the missing clones reflect an unresolved V gene, and the others are unexplained. The sample yields 35,000 to 50,000 clones; 70% to 85% were counted once. The top ten hold roughly 1.5% of the sample. Sequencing was performed on PBMCs. Receptors were obtained from a man in his thirties or forties in good health and CMV-seronegative.

The chain employs TRBV15 and TRBJ1-5; D unclear. This CDR3 is 15 amino acids long. Looked up from germline, CDR1 is LNHNV and CDR2 is YYDKDF (reference sequence). The V end was cut by 0 bases, the J end by 4 bases, with 10 bases between. The CDR3 bases are TGTGCCACCAGCAGAGATAGGAGTTTAAATCAGCCCCAGCATTTT. The encoded protein is CATSRDRSLNQPQHF.

Of note for this clone: The junction differs from germline at one of its ends, possibly a read error. The J gene is TRBJ2-1, the V gene TRBV7-9; a possible D gene is TRBD1 (7 bases). CDR3 length equals 15 residues. In germline, CDR1 is SEHNR, CDR2 FQNEAQ (reference sequence). CDR3 nucleotides: TGTTCCAGCAACCTTCTGGACAGGAGGGACAATGAGCAGTTCTTC. As protein: CSSNLLDRRDNEQFF.

This clone showed up just once. The chain is built from TRBV6-1 and TRBJ1-1; a weak D match, TRBD1 (5 bases). The CDR3 consists of 12 residues. Trimming shortened V by 8 bases and J by 1 base, and 8 bases separated the two germline ends. In germline, CDR1 is MNHNS, CDR2 SASEGT. This CDR3 reads CASGQGNTEAFF. As DNA, the CDR3 is TGTGCCAGCGGTCAGGGGAACACTGAAGCTTTCTTT.

This clone has only one observation. The CDR3 loop is CASRNEVGETQYF. The CDR3 DNA follows: TGTGCCAGCAGGAACGAGGTCGGGGAGACCCAGTACTTC. The chain employs TRBV2 and TRBJ2-5; D call uncertain. The CDR3 has 13 residues. Trimming took off 6 bases at V and 5 bases at J, with 13 bases between the two ends. Germline V lookup: CDR1 SNHLY, CDR2 FYNNEI.

This clone has just a few counts. The rearrangement uses TRBV5-1 and TRBJ2-1; 10 bases map to TRBD2. CDR3 length: 15 residues. Trimming cost V 2 bases and J 7 bases; bases outside gene matches: 6. Germline V gene data show CDR1 as SGHRS and CDR2 as YFSETQ. The DNA for the CDR3 is TGCGCCAGCAGCTTAGCGGGAGGGCGGCATAATGAGCAGTTCTTC. This codes for CASSLAGGRHNEQFF.

The chain combines TRBV15 with TRBJ2-1, with 11 bases identical to TRBD2. CDR3 size: 14 residues. Germline assignment: CDR1 LNHNV and CDR2 YYDKDF (reference sequence). After removal of 9 bases from V and 10 bases from J, the junction contained 11 bases not matched to a gene. The CDR3 bases are TGTGCCACGGCGGGGACTAGCGGCCTTGTGGAGCAGTTCTTC. Protein product: CATAGTSGLVEQFF. The whole variable domain, remainder taken from reference TRBV15 and TRBJ2-1, is DAMVIQNPRYQVTQFGKPVTLSCSQTLNHNVMYWYQQKSSQAPKLLFHYYDKDFNNEADTPDNFQSRRPNTSFCFLDIRSPGLGDTAMYLCATAGTSGLVEQFFGPGTRLTVL.

The chain links TRBV9 to TRBJ2-3; D call uncertain. The length of the CDR3 is 12 residues. Trimming removed 7 bases at V and 0 bases at J, with 6 bases between. Germline CDR1 and CDR2: SGDLS and YYNGEE. CDR3 nucleotides: TGTGCCAGCCAGGCTAGCACAGATACGCAGTATTTT. It yields the protein CASQASTDTQYF.

The V call is TRBV5-1, the J call TRBJ2-7; the match to TRBD1 covers 8 bases. The CDR3 totals 15 residues. The V segment lost 0 bases and the J segment 3 bases; nucleotides outside the gene matches: 5. Germline V gene sequence: CDR1 SGHRS, CDR2 YFSETQ. This CDR3 is CASSLDAGGFYEQYF. The CDR3, as DNA: TGCGCCAGCAGCTTGGATGCAGGGGGCTTCTACGAGCAGTACTTC. The variable domain in full, with the rest retrieved from reference TRBV5-1 and TRBJ2-7, is KAGVTQTPRYLIKTRGQQVTLSCSPISGHRSVSWYQQTPGQGLQFLFEYFSETQRNKGNFPGRFSGRQFSNSRSEMNVSTLELGDSALYLCASSLDAGGFYEQYFGPGTRLTVT.

This clone came up once. The chain uses TRBV5-1 and TRBJ2-3; TRBD1 aligns across 7 bases. Germline V gene lookup returns CDR1 SGHRS and CDR2 YFSETQ. Trimming removed 6 bases from V and 2 bases from J; junction bases left unmatched: 18. The CDR3 covers 18 residues. CDR3 in amino acids: CASTASGTAQIITDTQYF. As DNA, the CDR3 is TGCGCCAGCACGGCGTCCGGGACAGCCCAAATTATCACAGATACGCAGTATTTT.

The rearrangement joins TRBV28 to TRBJ1-4, with TRBD1 matching over 7 bases. The CDR3 sequence is 15 residues long. The ends lost 8 bases at V and 11 bases at J; junction bases unmatched: 17. CDR1 MDHEN and CDR2 SYDVKM come from the germline V gene. CDR3 in DNA: TGTGCCAGCGGTCCGGTTGGCAGGGGGACGAAGAAACTGTTTTTT. Translation: CASGPVGRGTKKLFF.